The 28 T cell receptor beta chains presented below share a single source sample, sequenced in a study of cytomegalovirus exposure and HLA in healthy donors. The PCR used 60 Vbeta and 13 Jbeta primers. Sequencing used immunoSEQ multiplex PCR; TCRdb keeps in-frame clones, though not all of them. Of around 130,000 clones listed, around 80% are singletons. Sequenced sample: PBMCs. Receptors originate from a man aged 18 to 29 in good health and CMV-seronegative.

This chain links TRBV7-9 with TRBJ1-2; tentative D call: TRBD1 (5 bases). Trimming removed 5 bases from V and 4 bases from J, with 14 bases in between. The germline V gene encodes CDR1 SEHNR and CDR2 FQNEAQ (reference sequence). This CDR3 spans 14 amino acids. The CDR3 DNA reads TGTGCCAGCAGCAGCCAGGGTTCTAGCTATGGCTACACCTTC. This sequence encodes CASSSQGSSYGYTF.

The genes are TRBV18 and TRBJ2-3, with D possibly being TRBD2 (5 bases). Germline V gives CDR1 KGHSH, CDR2 LQKENI. Trimming took 3 bases from V and 6 from J, leaving 13 bases between them. This CDR3 contains 14 residues. In DNA, the CDR3 is TGTGCCAGCTCACCCACCCGAAGGAGGGATACGCAGTATTTT. Translating it yields CASSPTRRRDTQYF.

This rearrangement joins TRBV18 to TRBJ2-4; 8 nucleotides align to TRBD1. The V gene end was trimmed by 1 base and the J gene end by 0 bases; junction bases not matched to a gene: 2. The CDR3 spans 16 residues. CDR1 is KGHSH and CDR2 is LQKENI in the germline V gene. The CDR3, as DNA: TGTGCCAGCTCACCACGGACAGGGTTAGCCAAAAACATTCAGTACTTC. Its translation is CASSPRTGLAKNIQYF.

The J gene is TRBJ2-1, the V gene TRBV30; no definite D call. V lost 3 bases and J 0 bases, leaving 6 bases between the germline ends. Germline loops: CDR1 GTSNPN, CDR2 SVGIG (reference sequence). The CDR3 is made up of 13 amino acids. Written as DNA, the CDR3 is TGTGCCTGGAGCCCTAGCTCCTACAATGAGCAGTTCTTC. Amino acids: CAWSPSSYNEQFF.

The rearrangement joins TRBV5-4 to TRBJ2-7; the D gene is possibly TRBD2 (6 bases). Germline CDR1 and CDR2: SGHNT and YYREEE (reference sequence). V lost 0 bases to trimming and J lost 0 bases, with 16 bases between them. CDR3 length: 17 residues. Here the CDR3 reads CASSLGGSSAFSYEQYV. The CDR3 DNA reads TGTGCCAGCAGCTTGGGTGGGTCTAGCGCATTCTCCTACGAGCAGTACGTC.

This clone was detected once. V and J are TRBV6-5 and TRBJ1-1, with D hard to call. CDR1 and CDR2 (germline): MNHEY, SVGAGI. V lost 2 bases and J 3 bases, leaving 4 bases between the germline ends. The CDR3 runs to 12 residues. This CDR3 is CASSYEDTEAFF. CDR3 nucleotides: TGTGCCAGCAGTTACGAGGACACTGAAGCTTTCTTT.

This chain joins TRBV10-1 and TRBJ2-4; the match to TRBD2 covers 7 bases. The trim removed 3 bases at V and 9 bases at J, leaving 8 bases unmatched. This CDR3 is built from 14 residues. Per germline, CDR1 WNHNN and CDR2 SYGVQD (reference sequence). The CDR3 loop is CASSDRAGSVIQYF. The CDR3 coding sequence is TGCGCCAGCAGTGACAGAGCGGGATCTGTCATTCAGTACTTC.

The V gene is TRBV4-3, the J gene TRBJ2-1; D ambiguous. Germline-derived CDR1 and CDR2 are LGHNA and YSLEER. This CDR3 has 15 amino acids. V was cut by 0 bases and J by 2 bases, with 8 bases left in between. CDR3 nucleotide sequence: TGCGCCAGCAGCCAAGACCGGCGGACCTACAATGAGCAGTTCTTC. It specifies CASSQDRRTYNEQFF.

V is TRBV19 and J is TRBJ1-1; 9 bases line up with TRBD1. Germline loops: CDR1 LNHDA, CDR2 SQIVND (reference sequence). J gave up 9 bases and V 7 bases, and 12 bases lay outside the gene matches. The CDR3 runs to 14 residues. The CDR3: CASILTGTGRKAFF. As DNA, the CDR3 is TGTGCCAGTATCCTTACCGGGACAGGGCGGAAAGCTTTCTTT.

The chain couples TRBV9 to TRBJ2-5; the D gene is possibly TRBD2 (5 bases). The CDR3 is 9 amino acids. Germline V gene sequence: CDR1 SGDLS, CDR2 YYNGEE. Trimming took off 2 bases at V and 13 bases at J, with 6 bases between the two ends. The CDR3 loop reads CASSVLAYF. The CDR3 nucleotides read TGTGCCAGCAGCGTGCTAGCGTACTTC.

About this clone itself: One junction end does not reproduce the germline sequence, and a read error may be involved. The chain employs TRBV11-2 and TRBJ2-5; 7 nucleotides agree with TRBD1. The CDR3 is 14 residues long. Germline lookup yields CDR1 SGHAT and CDR2 FQNNGV. As DNA, the CDR3 is TGTGCCAGCAGTCTAGGGACAGTCCAAGAGGCCCAGTACTTC. Translated, it gives CASSLGTVQEAQYF. Variable domain in full (rest from reference TRBV11-2 and TRBJ2-5): EAGVAQSPRYKIIEKRQSVAFWCNPISGHATLYWYQQILGQGPKLLIQFQNNGVVDDSQLPKDRFSAERLKGVDSTLKIQPAKLEDSAVYLCASSLGTVQEAQYFGPGTRLLVL.

The chain couples TRBV28 to TRBJ2-1; TRBD2 matches at 12 bases. Germline CDR1 reads MDHEN; CDR2 reads SYDVKM. CDR3 size: 20 residues. V lost 7 bases and J lost 9; bases outside the gene matches: 25. The CDR3 coding sequence is TGTGCCAGCACCCTCCGACAGGGGTCGGCGGCTAGCGGGAGGGGCAGTGAGCAGTTCTTC. This codes for CASTLRQGSAASGRGSEQFF.

The chain is built from TRBV5-8 and TRBJ2-1; 14 bases are a match to TRBD2. Germline V CDR1 and CDR2: SGHTS, YDEGEE. The CDR3 runs to 16 residues. Losses at the gene ends were 2 bases for V and 9 bases for J; bases not matched to a gene: 7. In nucleotides, the CDR3 is TGTGCCAGCAGCTTAACCGGGACTAGCGGGAGACGTGAGCAGTTCTTC. It encodes CASSLTGTSGRREQFF.

The chain employs TRBV4-1 and TRBJ2-1; the match to TRBD2 covers 8 bases. Germline V gene data show CDR1 as MGHRA and CDR2 as YSYEKL. V gave up 1 base and J gave up 12 bases; unmatched junction bases: 20. CDR3 length equals 18 residues. The DNA of the CDR3 is TGCGCCAGCAGCCAAGCAGGGACTAGTTCGTCGGTTACACAAGGGCAGTTCTTC. It translates to CASSQAGTSSSVTQGQFF.

This clone was seen only once. The rearrangement links TRBV10-3 to TRBJ2-5; 7 positions match TRBD2. The CDR3 contains 17 residues. Germline V gives CDR1 ENHRY, CDR2 SYGVKD. V was pared by 5 bases and J by 5 bases, with 17 bases of the junction left unmatched. CDR3 residues: CAISHTGTRGEGETQYF. Written as DNA, the CDR3 is TGTGCCATCAGTCATACCGGGACCCGGGGGGAGGGGGAGACCCAGTACTTC.

This clone is a singleton in its sample. The chain recombines TRBV7-6 with TRBJ2-1; 14 positions match TRBD2. V lost 4 bases, J lost 7 bases, and 3 bases stayed unmatched. Looked up from germline, CDR1 is SGHVS and CDR2 is FNYEAQ. This CDR3 region has 15 residues. CDR3 sequence: CASSSGTSGRNEQFF. The CDR3 region has the DNA TGTGCCAGCAGCTCCGGGACTAGCGGGAGAAATGAGCAGTTCTTC. The full variable domain, its missing parts supplied by reference TRBV7-6 and TRBJ2-1, is GAGVSQSPRYKVTKRGQDVALRCDPISGHVSLYWYRQALGQGPEFLTYFNYEAQQDKSGLPNDRFSAERPEGSISTLTIQRTEQRDSAMYRCASSSGTSGRNEQFFGPGTRLTVL.

The table lists this clone with a few counts. The rearrangement joins TRBV6-6 to TRBJ2-1; D is unresolved. Deletions cut 2 bases from V and 0 bases from J, with 8 bases between. The CDR3 loop spans 15 amino acids. Per germline, CDR1 MNHNY and CDR2 SVGAGI (reference sequence). CDR3: CASSYESSSYNEQFF. In DNA form, the CDR3 reads TGTGCCAGCAGTTACGAGAGTTCCTCCTACAATGAGCAGTTCTTC.

The V call is TRBV28, the J call TRBJ2-2, with 9 bases matching TRBD1. V trimming: 5 bases; J trimming: 6 bases; junction bases outside the gene matches: 7. The CDR3 loop spans 15 amino acids. CDR1 is MDHEN, CDR2 SYDVKM, per germline. CDR3 in amino acids: CASSVTGGRSGELFF. The CDR3, as DNA: TGTGCCAGCAGTGTGACAGGGGGGAGGTCCGGGGAGCTGTTTTTT.

The rearrangement links TRBV7-9 to TRBJ2-2, with 9 bases lining up with TRBD2. Germline lookup yields CDR1 SEHNR and CDR2 FQNEAQ (reference sequence). The trim removed 3 bases at V and 5 bases at J, leaving 4 bases unmatched. The CDR3 is 15 amino acids. CDR3 sequence: CASSFMREGTGELFF. CDR3 coding DNA: TGTGCCAGCAGCTTCATGCGGGAGGGGACCGGGGAGCTGTTTTTT.

On this clone: Other DNA sequences of this sample code for an identical CDR3. This chain links TRBV7-9 with TRBJ2-1; perhaps TRBD2 as D (5 bases). The CDR3 has 13 amino acids. Germline-derived CDR1 and CDR2 are SEHNR and FQNEAQ (reference sequence). Trimming cost V 4 bases and J 3 bases, with 7 bases left between them. CDR3 sequence (DNA): TGTGCCAGCAGCTCAACTAGCTACAATGAGCAGTTCTTC. Amino acid sequence: CASSSTSYNEQFF.

Worth noting for this clone: A read error may account for a junction end that differs from germline. The chain employs TRBV7-9 and TRBJ1-2; D gene uncertain. CDR1 and CDR2 (germline): SEHNR, FQNEAQ (reference sequence). The CDR3 is 13 amino acids. The DNA of the CDR3 is TGTTCCAGCATGGGAGGGTGGTTCTATGGCTACACCTTC. It encodes CSSMGGWFYGYTF.

The rearrangement links TRBV28 to TRBJ1-1, with D tentatively TRBD1 (5 bases). CDR3 length equals 14 residues. The V and J ends lost 6 bases and 4 bases respectively, with 15 bases between them. Looked up from germline, CDR1 is MDHEN and CDR2 is SYDVKM. CDR3 DNA: TGTGCCAGCAGGCTGATCCGGAGGGGCACTGAAGCTTTCTTT. It translates to CASRLIRRGTEAFF.

In regard to this clone: A much larger clone lies one base from this, so it may be a read error. The chain has TRBV5-6 and TRBJ1-5; D uncertain. The CDR3 consists of 14 residues. Germline lookup yields CDR1 SGHDT and CDR2 YYEEEE. CDR3 bases: TGTGTCAGCAGCCACAGAGTTTCTGGGTCCGCCTGGCATTTT. Translated, it gives CVSSHRVSGSAWHF. The full variable domain, rest sourced from reference TRBV5-6 and TRBJ1-5, is DAGVTQSPTHLIKTRGQQVTLRCSPKSGHDTVSWYQQALGQGPQFIFQYYEEEERQRGNFPDRFSGHQFPNYSSELNVNALLLGDSALYLCVSSHRVSGSAWHFGDGTRLSIL.

This rearrangement joins TRBV25-1 to TRBJ1-2; D is perhaps TRBD1 (6 bases). CDR3 size: 14 residues. V was pared by 5 bases and J by 8 bases, with 18 bases between. CDR1 is MGHDK and CDR2 is SYGVNS in the germline V gene. In DNA, the CDR3 is TGTGCCAGCAGTCTGACAGAGGACAGTTGGGGCTACACCTTC. It translates to CASSLTEDSWGYTF.

This clone has a handful of counts. The chain recombines TRBV6-1 with TRBJ2-1; 8 bases fit TRBD2. With V trimmed by 6 bases and J by 9 bases, 4 bases remained unmatched. The CDR3 is 12 amino acids. Germline-derived CDR1 and CDR2 are MNHNS and SASEGT. The CDR3 loop reads CASSLAGFEQFF. In DNA, the CDR3 is TGTGCCAGCAGCTTAGCGGGATTTGAGCAGTTCTTC.

The chain uses TRBV29-1 and TRBJ1-2; no definite D call. This CDR3 spans 14 amino acids. CDR1 SQVTM and CDR2 ANQGSEA come from the germline V gene. The germline V and J ends were trimmed by 0 bases and 1 base, with 9 bases remaining between them. CDR3 protein: CSVEDPERNYGYTF. CDR3 sequence (DNA): TGCAGCGTTGAAGATCCCGAGCGTAACTATGGCTACACCTTC.

This clone occurred once. V and J are TRBV9 and TRBJ1-1; D unclear. The V gene's germline CDR1 is SGDLS and CDR2 YYNGEE. The CDR3 runs 14 residues. The V end lost 0 bases, the J end lost 1 base, and 7 bases lay between the germline ends. The CDR3 DNA is TGTGCCAGCAGCGTAGGGGCCCAGAACACTGAAGCTTTCTTT. It codes for CASSVGAQNTEAFF.

CDR3 residues: CATRRGGGSYNEQFF. CDR3 nucleotides: TGTGCCACCAGACGGGGAGGCGGCTCCTACAATGAGCAGTTCTTC. The V and J genes are TRBV15 and TRBJ2-1, with D possibly being TRBD2 (6 bases). The CDR3 covers 15 residues. V shed 6 bases and J shed 0 bases, with 12 bases lying between them. The V gene's germline CDR1 is LNHNV and CDR2 YYDKDF (reference sequence).